This T cell receptor (beta chain) was recovered during a study of blood T cell repertoires in COVID-19. Across the study: Samples taken during acute and convalescent COVID-19 were collected in the United States, Italy and Spain. Sample material is recorded as cDNA or gDNA derived from T cells, B-cell-depleted T cells, or PBMCs.

Using immunoSEQ multiplex PCR, the repertoire was profiled, and TCRdb retains in-frame clones only, with some absent. The sample holds tens of thousands of clones, about 88% seen once. The CDR3 extends over 15 amino acids. Germline loops: CDR1 MNHEY, CDR2 SVGAGI. The V gene lost 6 bases and the J gene lost 4 bases, with 15 bases spanning the gap. With respect to this clone: The same CDR3 can be traced to other DNA sequences in this sample.

The material sequenced was peripheral blood. V is TRBV6-5 and J is TRBJ2-2, with D perhaps matching TRBD2 (5 bases). This TCR was sampled from a human donor in a cohort sampled during active COVID-19. Here the CDR3 DNA reads TGTGCCAGCAGAGGAGGACTTCTGACCACCGGGGAGCTGTTTTTT. Its translation: CASRGGLLTTGELFF.